This T cell receptor beta chain was documented in a study of OX40 agonist ivuxolimab in advanced cancers. Looking at the study overall: Patients in dose escalation had liver, melanoma, kidney or head and neck cancers.

Only one count was recorded for this clone. Produced via immunoSEQ multiplex PCR; TCRdb's table is partial and in-frame only. The table has 20,000 to 30,000 clones, just over 90% seen once. This specimen consisted of CD4+ or CD8+ T cells sorted from blood, obtained in a trial of the OX40 agonist ivuxolimab. The receptor comes from an adult with an advanced solid tumor such as melanoma, head and neck, liver or kidney cancer.

The CDR3 here is CASSQGTDTQYF. CDR3 DNA sequence: TGTGCCAGTAGTCAAGGAACAGATACGCAGTATTTT. The chain carries TRBV19 and TRBJ2-3; D gene ambiguous. The V and J ends lost 5 bases and 3 bases respectively, with 6 bases between them. Looked up from germline, CDR1 is LNHDA and CDR2 is SQIVND (reference sequence). The CDR3 has 12 amino acids.